Sequencing of this TCR beta chain was carried out in a study of blood T cells in healthy people across ages. This clonotype was seen only a few times. The CDR3 loop spans 14 amino acids. Trimming shortened V by 7 bases and J by 4 bases, and 13 bases separated the two germline ends. The germline CDR1 and CDR2 sequences are LNHDA and SQIVND (reference sequence). The authors ran a second PCR of about 7 to 12 cycles using a sample-barcoded 5' primer and a J-beta primer mix. TCRdb recomputed calls from the 5' RACE reads with MiXCR, one row per CDR3 protein. The data contain some 560,000 distinct CDR3 sequences, around 27% of them singletons. Peripheral blood, roughly 11 milliliters per donor, was collected. These records were also assigned to another study, of T cells of mothers and their children. That study adds: Donation was provided by three healthy Caucasian mothers along with their six children. Second-round PCR products received sample barcodes and 2-4 random nucleotides from the M1S primer.

The chain employs TRBV19 and TRBJ2-2, with a tentative D call TRBD2 (6 bases). Sample: blood. The sequence came from a boy under 10 years old in good health. CDR3 sequence: CASKTRLITGELFF. In DNA, the CDR3 is TGTGCCAGTAAGACTAGGCTAATCACCGGGGAGCTGTTTTTT.